The next 20 T cell receptor beta chains were all read from a single sample in a study of blood T cell repertoires in COVID-19. Sequenced by immunoSEQ multiplex PCR; TCRdb stores in-frame clones only, minus some. Of a few hundred thousand clones in the sample, 80% to 85% were seen once. The sample was PBMCs or T cells enriched from blood (not recorded which). Every receptor here comes from a man between 45 and 60 years old who had recovered from COVID-19.

CDR3: CASSPGQRETQYF. The DNA for the CDR3 is TGTGCCAGCAGCCCTGGACAGCGAGAGACCCAGTACTTC. V is TRBV7-2 and J is TRBJ2-5; tentatively, D is TRBD1 (6 bases). This CDR3 has 13 residues. The germline V gene encodes CDR1 SGHTA and CDR2 FQGNSA. Trimming cost V 5 bases and J 4 bases, with 11 bases left between them.

The chain joins TRBV12-3 or TRBV12-4 to TRBJ1-2, with unresolved D. Trimming cost V 4 bases and J 4 bases, with 10 bases left between them. This CDR3 is built from 13 residues. The CDR3, as DNA: TGTGCCAGCAGTTCGCAGACTCCCTATGGCTACACCTTC. It is translated as CASSSQTPYGYTF.

This clone was observed a few times. The chain carries TRBV27 and TRBJ1-1; 11 bases map to TRBD1. The CDR3 runs 17 residues. Trimming took 5 bases from V and 7 from J; bases not matched to a gene: 15. Germline values: CDR1 MNHEY, CDR2 SMNVEV (reference sequence). CDR3 coding DNA: TGTGCCAGCAGTGATTGGGGACAGGGGGAGAAGGACTATGAAGCTTTCTTT. This translates into CASSDWGQGEKDYEAFF.

The V gene is TRBV7-2, the J gene TRBJ2-3; 9 nucleotides line up with TRBD2. V lost 9 bases, J lost 2 bases, and 3 bases stayed unmatched. Looked up from germline, CDR1 is SGHTA and CDR2 is FQGNSA. This CDR3 is built from 13 residues. The CDR3: CASSSGNTDTQYF. The CDR3 DNA is TGTGCCAGTTCTAGCGGGAACACAGATACGCAGTATTTT. Drawing the rest from reference TRBV7-2 and TRBJ2-3, the complete variable domain is GAGVSQSPSNKVTEKGKDVELRCDPISGHTALYWYRQSLGQGLEFLIYFQGNSAPDKSGLPSDRFSAERTGGSVSTLTIQRTQQEDSAVYLCASSSGNTDTQYFGPGTRLTVL.

This chain's CDR3 is CASSPGQAAYGYTF. In nucleotides, the CDR3 is TGCGCCAGCAGCCCCGGACAGGCGGCCTATGGCTACACCTTC. This chain uses TRBV5-1 with TRBJ1-2; TRBD1 matches at 7 bases. Germline loops: CDR1 SGHRS, CDR2 YFSETQ. J was trimmed by 4 bases and V by 4 bases; bases with no gene match: 7. The CDR3 spans 14 residues.

The genes are TRBV24-1 and TRBJ1-1, with 8 nucleotides matching TRBD1. CDR1 and CDR2 (germline): KGHDR, SFDVKD. The CDR3 has 14 residues. The ends lost 7 bases at V and 4 bases at J; junction bases unmatched: 7. The CDR3 spells CATRAGGESTEAFF. For the CDR3, the DNA is TGTGCCACCAGGGCAGGGGGCGAATCCACTGAAGCTTTCTTT.

The sample holds one count of this clone. The V and J genes are TRBV2 and TRBJ1-5, with D hard to call. Germline loops: CDR1 SNHLY, CDR2 FYNNEI. Trimming shortened V by 6 bases and J by 0 bases, and 9 bases separated the two germline ends. The CDR3 contains 14 residues. The CDR3 region is CASRAGYSNQPQHF. CDR3 sequence (DNA): TGTGCCAGCAGGGCAGGCTATAGCAATCAGCCCCAGCATTTT.

This chain links TRBV4-3 with TRBJ1-4, with D uncertain. Between the trimmed V and J ends, which lost 0 bases and 6 bases, there was a span of 14 bases. This CDR3 has 16 amino acids. Germline CDR1 is LGHNA and CDR2 is YSLEER. The CDR3 sequence: CASSQDARGWDEKLFF. CDR3 in DNA: TGCGCCAGCAGCCAAGACGCCCGGGGATGGGATGAAAAACTGTTTTTT.

The chain has TRBV27 and TRBJ2-7, with 11 bases matching TRBD2. This CDR3 spans 14 amino acids. Germline V gene data show CDR1 as MNHEY and CDR2 as SMNVEV (reference sequence). Trimming cost V 5 bases and J 6 bases; bases outside gene matches: 6. The CDR3 DNA reads TGTGCCAGCAGTCAACTAGCGGGAGAGGGCGAGCAGTACTTC. Amino acids: CASSQLAGEGEQYF.

This clone turned up a few times. This chain links TRBV19 with TRBJ1-6; D possibly corresponds to TRBD1 (5 bases). Germline V gene data show CDR1 as LNHDA and CDR2 as SQIVND (reference sequence). The CDR3 contains 12 residues. Trimming pared 9 bases from V and 6 bases from J, leaving 9 bases between. The CDR3: CASGTPNSPLHF. CDR3 nucleotide sequence: TGTGCCAGCGGGACTCCTAATTCACCCCTCCACTTT.

The chain carries TRBV5-8 and TRBJ2-5; D is uncertain. CDR3 length: 9 residues. The germline V and J ends were trimmed by 6 bases and 5 bases, with 2 bases remaining between them. The germline CDR1 and CDR2 sequences are SGHTS and YDEGEE. This CDR3 reads CASTETQYF. The CDR3 nucleotides are TGTGCCAGCACGGAGACCCAGTACTTC.

The rearrangement links TRBV27 to TRBJ2-7; possible D gene TRBD2, 5 bases. Germline CDR1 is MNHEY and CDR2 is SMNVEV (reference sequence). The CDR3 has 15 amino acids. Trimming left V 0 bases short and J 3 bases short, with 12 bases between. The CDR3: CASSLSPYGLYEQYF. The CDR3 coding sequence is TGTGCCAGCAGTTTATCCCCTTACGGACTCTACGAGCAGTACTTC.

The table lists this clone with a few counts. V usage is TRBV7-6 and J usage is TRBJ1-5, with D hard to call. The germline gives CDR1 SGHVS, CDR2 FNYEAQ. V lost 5 bases to trimming and J lost 11 bases, with 16 bases between them. The CDR3 is made up of 13 amino acids. Here the CDR3 reads CASSPGADYSQHF. In nucleotides, the CDR3 is TGTGCCAGCAGCCCCGGTGCTGACTATTCCCAGCATTTT.

CDR3 DNA sequence: TGTGCCATCAGTGGGCTAGCGGGGCGGACCGGGGAGCTGTTTTTT. Its translation: CAISGLAGRTGELFF. V is TRBV10-3 and J is TRBJ2-2, with TRBD2 matching 9 bases. The CDR3 is 15 amino acids. Germline V gene lookup returns CDR1 ENHRY and CDR2 SYGVKD. Trimming took 4 bases from V and 5 from J; bases not matched to a gene: 5.

This sequence joins TRBV2 and TRBJ2-1, with 13 bases aligning to TRBD2. Germline lookup yields CDR1 SNHLY and CDR2 FYNNEI. V was pared by 8 bases and J by 0 bases, with 13 bases of the junction left unmatched. The CDR3 runs to 19 residues. The CDR3: CASVRGVLAGGSSYNEQFF. DNA for the CDR3: TGTGCCAGCGTCCGAGGGGTACTAGCGGGAGGGAGCTCCTACAATGAGCAGTTCTTC. Using reference TRBV2 and TRBJ2-1 for the parts outside the CDR3, the full variable domain is EPEVTQTPSHQVTQMGQEVILRCVPISNHLYFYWYRQILGQKVEFLVSFYNNEISEKSEIFDDQFSVERPDGSNFTLKIRSTKLEDSAMYFCASVRGVLAGGSSYNEQFFGPGTRLTVL.

This clone was seen once. The chain uses TRBV19 and TRBJ1-2; unclear D gene. The germline CDR1 and CDR2 sequences are LNHDA and SQIVND (reference sequence). This CDR3 contains 13 residues. V was clipped by 4 bases and J by 1 base, with 7 bases between them. CDR3 in DNA: TGTGCCAGTAGTAATCGAGTTAACTATGGCTACACCTTC. The encoded protein is CASSNRVNYGYTF.

This sequence joins TRBV7-2 and TRBJ2-1, with TRBD2 as a possible D gene (5 bases). The CDR3 loop spans 12 amino acids. Trimming stripped 5 bases from V and 9 bases from J, with 11 bases between. The germline V gene encodes CDR1 SGHTA and CDR2 FQGNSA. This CDR3 is CASSRVRVEQFF. Written as DNA, the CDR3 is TGTGCCAGCAGCCGCGTGAGGGTTGAGCAGTTCTTC.

The chain is built from TRBV11-2 and TRBJ1-6; tentatively, D is TRBD1 (5 bases). CDR3 length: 14 amino acids. CDR1 is SGHAT, CDR2 FQNNGV, per germline. V lost 1 base to trimming and J lost 7 bases, with 8 bases between them. As DNA, the CDR3 is TGTGCCAGCAGCTTAGCCAGGGCGAATTCACCCCTCCACTTT. Translated: CASSLARANSPLHF.

This chain uses TRBV11-2 with TRBJ1-4, with 8 bases fitting TRBD1. This CDR3 has 16 amino acids. With V trimmed by 4 bases and J by 4 bases, 8 bases remained unmatched. Germline loops: CDR1 SGHAT, CDR2 FQNNGV. CDR3 DNA: TGTGCCAGCAGCTCAAAGACAGGGGACATTAATGAAAAACTGTTTTTT. Residues: CASSSKTGDINEKLFF.

This chain connects TRBV11-3 to TRBJ2-2; possible D gene TRBD2, 5 bases. CDR3 size: 14 residues. The V gene's germline CDR1 is SGHNT and CDR2 YENEEA. Trimming removed 3 bases from V and 2 bases from J, with 7 bases in between. CDR3 in DNA: TGTGCCAGCAGCTTCGGAGGAAACACCGGGGAGCTGTTTTTT. Translation gives CASSFGGNTGELFF. Based on the CDR3 plus reference TRBV11-3 and TRBJ2-2, the full variable domain is EAGVVQSPRYKIIEKKQPVAFWCNPISGHNTLYWYLQNLGQGPELLIRYENEEAVDDSQLPKDRFSAERLKGVDSTLKIQPAELGDSAVYLCASSFGGNTGELFFGEGSRLTVL.